The 9 T cell receptor beta chains below all came from one sample that was sequenced in a study of shared clonotypes between healthy human individuals. The protocol was immunoSEQ multiplex PCR, while the TCRdb copy is restricted to in-frame clones and leaves out a portion. The sample yields 2 million to 2.5 million clones, about 92% seen once. Source material: naive CD4+ T cells from PBMCs. The sample's subset: CD45RA+ positively selected. These receptors were obtained from a young man in good health. Some clones in this sample may be carry-over from other donors' samples.

The chain recombines TRBV2 with TRBJ1-3; D might be TRBD1 (5 bases). V was cut by 8 bases and J by 0 bases, with 14 bases left in between. Germline V lookup: CDR1 SNHLY, CDR2 FYNNEI. The CDR3 spans 15 residues. As DNA, the CDR3 is TGTGCCAGCGGAGGCGGGACGGGCTCTGGAAACACCATATATTTT. Its translation: CASGGGTGSGNTIYF.

The gene calls are TRBV20-1 and TRBJ2-3; D is unclear. Per the germline V gene, CDR1 is DFQATT and CDR2 is SNEGSKA (reference sequence). The CDR3 has 11 amino acids. With 4 bases removed from V and 5 bases from J, the gap between germline ends came to 7 bases. In DNA, the CDR3 is TGCAGTGCTAACCAACGAGATACGCAGTATTTT. Translation: CSANQRDTQYF.

This clone was detected only once. V usage is TRBV29-1 and J usage is TRBJ2-3; D gene unclear. Germline values: CDR1 SQVTM, CDR2 ANQGSEA. This CDR3 has 12 amino acids. The V and J ends lost 5 bases and 2 bases respectively, with 8 bases between them. The CDR3 region is CSVFKNTDTQYF. CDR3 coding DNA: TGCAGCGTTTTTAAGAACACAGATACGCAGTATTTT.

The chain is built from TRBV5-8 and TRBJ2-2, with D tentatively TRBD1 (6 bases). The length of the CDR3 is 17 residues. Trimming removed 0 bases at V and 5 bases at J, with 17 bases between. The germline gives CDR1 SGHTS, CDR2 YDEGEE. The CDR3 region is CASSLGPGVLVTGELFF. In nucleotides, the CDR3 is TGTGCCAGCAGCTTGGGGCCAGGGGTATTGGTGACCGGGGAGCTGTTTTTT.

This chain links TRBV30 with TRBJ2-1, with TRBD2 identical over 9 bases. Per the germline V gene, CDR1 is GTSNPN and CDR2 is SVGIG (reference sequence). J was trimmed by 5 bases and V by 0 bases; bases with no gene match: 8. CDR3 size: 16 residues. The CDR3 region is CAWSVLVLAGHNEQFF. Here the CDR3 DNA reads TGTGCCTGGAGTGTACTGGTGCTAGCGGGACACAATGAGCAGTTCTTC. Supplemented by reference TRBV30 and TRBJ2-1, the full variable domain reads SQTIHQWPATLVQPVGSPLSLECTVEGTSNPNLYWYRQAAGRGLQLLFYSVGIGQISSEVPQNLSASRPQDRQFILSSKKLLLSDSGFYLCAWSVLVLAGHNEQFFGPGTRLTVL.

The chain recombines TRBV7-9 with TRBJ2-7; maybe TRBD1 (6 bases). CDR3 size: 13 residues. Germline V gene data show CDR1 as SEHNR and CDR2 as FQNEAQ (reference sequence). The V end was cut by 3 bases, the J end by 4 bases, with 10 bases between. CDR3: CASSFTTGYEQYF. CDR3 nucleotides: TGTGCCAGCAGCTTCACTACAGGGTACGAGCAGTACTTC.

Of note for this clone: Distinct nucleotide sequences in the sample also encode this CDR3. V and J are TRBV2 and TRBJ2-7; 11 bases are a match to TRBD2. This CDR3 region has 14 residues. Germline loops: CDR1 SNHLY, CDR2 FYNNEI. Germline trimming cut 6 bases from V and 4 bases from J; bases unmatched to any gene: 5. CDR3 protein: CASRGSSGRYEQYF. The CDR3 DNA is TGTGCCAGCAGGGGGTCTAGCGGGAGGTACGAGCAGTACTTC. Full variable domain (remainder filled in from reference TRBV2 and TRBJ2-7): EPEVTQTPSHQVTQMGQEVILRCVPISNHLYFYWYRQILGQKVEFLVSFYNNEISEKSEIFDDQFSVERPDGSNFTLKIRSTKLEDSAMYFCASRGSSGRYEQYFGPGTRLTVT.

Concerning this clone itself: Compared with germline, one end of the junction differs, possibly owing to a read error. V usage is TRBV15 and J usage is TRBJ2-7; 8 positions agree with TRBD1. Per germline, CDR1 LNHNV and CDR2 YYDKDF (reference sequence). The CDR3 totals 16 residues. The CDR3 sequence is CATSGERGTGSYEQYF. CDR3 coding DNA: TGTGCCACCAGCGGAGAGAGGGGGACAGGTTCCTACGAGCAGTACTTC.

Note on this clone: Other DNA sequences within the sample encode an identical CDR3. J is TRBJ2-1 and V is TRBV5-1; 10 bases map to TRBD2. This CDR3 has 15 amino acids. J was trimmed by 2 bases and V by 7 bases; bases with no gene match: 6. In germline, CDR1 is SGHRS, CDR2 YFSETQ. CDR3: CASSALAGAYNEQFF. CDR3 in DNA: TGCGCCAGCTCGGCTCTAGCGGGAGCCTACAATGAGCAGTTCTTC.